The rows below give T cell receptor beta chains drawn from one sample of a study of T-cell reconstitution after alpha-beta-depleted transplantation in children. TCRdb re-called the PCR reads with MiXCR, one entry per CDR3 protein. The sample consists of some 600,000 distinct CDR3 sequences, around a sixth of them appearing once. Sample: PBMCs from the stem cell graft donor, taken from the stem cell graft. Every receptor here comes from a human donor who donated a stem cell graft to a child with acute myeloid leukemia. Both conserved end residues are trimmed from each CDR3.

v_gene,len,CDR3aa
TRBV5-6,12,ASSLPGAYSPLH
TRBV29-1,11,SVLGFGNTEAF
TRBV27,10,ASRGGAYGYT
TRBV20-1,12,SAQDRGKAHDQF
TRBV20-1,12,SAVPGTTNSPLH
TRBV9,12,ASSLDRDPTKQY
TRBV14,13,ASSRWRGAQGEQY
TRBV5-5,13,ASSLGDRRYNEQF
TRBV7-2,12,ASSPGTGMEKLF
TRBV6-1,14,ASWRGALTSTDTQY
TRBV2,14,ASRGREVFSGNTIY
TRBV20-1,13,SARDLAGFKETQY
TRBV5-1,12,ASSLSGQGGEQF
TRBV6-1,12,ASSPRSSNEKLF
TRBV12-3/TRBV12-4,13,ASSLVGTGNNGYT
TRBV29-1,13,SVEEAQGGKEKLF
TRBV4-2,11,ASNRDRGGEAF
TRBV5-5,10,ASSRVLETQY
TRBV10-3,9,AIADREEQY
TRBV11-2,13,ASTAGHSSYNEQF
TRBV18,11,ASSTGHRYEQY
TRBV12-3/TRBV12-4,12,ASHLARDTGELF
TRBV5-1,13,ASSLEGDHRGQLF
TRBV5-5,13,ASSARQADNSPLH
TRBV25-1,13,ASSPRGLLQETQY
TRBV4-3,14,ASSQDQGGRLNEQF
TRBV6-1,12,ASRPWDWNTEAF
TRBV6-5,12,ASSYDDTAYEQY
TRBV12-3/TRBV12-4,11,ASRAIIQETQY
TRBV9,13,ASSVESGRYNEQF
TRBV4-3,14,ASSQDGGGTNEKLF
TRBV7-2,12,ASSPPRGYTEAS
TRBV7-2,14,ASSFLSGGRGETQY
TRBV20-1,12,SAQDRVIITPQH
TRBV6-5,15,ASSHQPPGQIYNEQF
TRBV7-2,15,ASSSPGLAGGQAEQF
TRBV12-3/TRBV12-4,13,ASSPYSGARDEQY
TRBV4-3,10,ASSRRGGEQF
TRBV25-1,16,ASSANPGQGMGTGELF
TRBV9,12,ASSGSSGGNTQY
TRBV12-3/TRBV12-4,13,ASSWTGGFFVGYT
TRBV27,11,ASRSSGGLEQF
TRBV6-4,12,ASSGGGATNEQF
TRBV20-1,12,SARSGGNYNEQF
TRBV7-9,13,ASSPNLTLYNEQF
TRBV20-1,10,SAGSGQETQY
TRBV7-9,13,ASSSGQGTNQPQH
TRBV4-1,11,ASSQEDRAKLF
TRBV27,14,ASSPLAGHGIGEQY
TRBV20-1,12,SARDRRSYNEQF
TRBV14,12,ASSQELFPSPLH
TRBV30,12,AWIRQGRMTEAF